The clone carrying this TCR beta chain has a count of ten or more. Unmatched junction bases numbered 2, after V lost 7 bases and J lost 7 bases. The CDR3 has 12 amino acids. CDR1 is MDHEN and CDR2 is SYDVKM in the germline V gene. TCRdb reanalysed the 5' RACE reads using MiXCR and keeps one entry per CDR3 protein. The sample lists about 55,000 distinct CDR3 sequences, about 4.2% occurring once. These data originate in a study of neurological immune-mediated disorders. The TCR comes from a man aged 45-65 years with multiple sclerosis. Material: PBMCs. The V and J genes are TRBV28 and TRBJ2-1; TRBD1 aligns across 9 bases. The CDR3 coding sequence is TGTGCCAGCATGGGACAGGGTAATGAGCAGTTCTTC. This gives the protein CASMGQGNEQFF.